This paragraph covers one T cell receptor (beta chain) sequence. As yet, its antigen is unknown. Under recently defined diagnostic criteria, the patients with Susac syndrome qualified as having definite or probable disease. V gave up 8 bases and J gave up 3 bases, with 7 bases separating them. The CDR3 has 12 amino acids. The sample belongs to a study of CD8 T cells in Susac syndrome. General study points: It was acknowledged in the study that its TCR sequencing and HLA analysis involved a relatively small number of individuals.

An input of about 0.5 to 1 ug of RNA was subjected to reverse transcription using random hexamers. MiXCR, applied by TCRdb to the immunoSEQ multiplex PCR reads, yields one record per CDR3 protein. The sample has fewer than 200,000 distinct CDR3 sequences, about 91% seen once; the top ten hold about 0.1%. Sequenced material: CD4+ T cells from PBMCs. This receptor was taken from a human donor with Susac syndrome. The rearrangement links TRBV12-3 or TRBV12-4 to TRBJ2-2, with unresolved D. CDR3 sequence: CASRDHTGELFF. In DNA form, the CDR3 reads TGTGCCAGCCGCGACCACACCGGGGAGCTGTTTTTT.